The 20 T cell receptor beta chains reported below all come from one sample, sequenced in a study of T-cell memory formation after mild COVID-19. Each CDR3 protein is one row after TCRdb ran MiXCR on the 5' RACE reads. The sample yields approximately 500,000 distinct CDR3 sequences, 20% to 25% seen once. Sequenced sample: PBMCs or a T cell subset sorted from them (not recorded which). The receptors were gathered from an adult woman who had mild COVID-19 (a few samples of this study predate the infection). Cell type and time point are not known.

This clonotype has just a few counts. This rearrangement joins TRBV6-5 to TRBJ2-7, with D perhaps TRBD2 (5 bases). Germline values: CDR1 MNHEY, CDR2 SVGAGI. The CDR3 has 14 amino acids. V was trimmed by 7 bases and J by 3 bases, leaving 16 bases between them. CDR3 region: CASKEGRQYYEQYF. Here the CDR3 DNA reads TGTGCCAGCAAAGAGGGCCGACAATACTACGAGCAGTACTTC.

This clonotype was recorded a few times. The J gene is TRBJ1-1, the V gene TRBV5-6, with a possible D match to TRBD1 (5 bases). CDR1 SGHDT and CDR2 YYEEEE come from the germline V gene. This CDR3 comprises 16 residues. V shed 6 bases and J shed 7 bases, with 25 bases lying between them. The CDR3 protein is CASTERGRPFNHEAFF. The CDR3 DNA reads as TGTGCCAGCACCGAGAGGGGCAGACCATTCAATCATGAAGCTTTCTTT.

CDR3: CASSDQGVDTEAFF. In nucleotides, the CDR3 is TGTGCCAGCAGCGACCAGGGGGTAGACACTGAAGCTTTCTTT. The chain is built from TRBV7-6 and TRBJ1-1; TRBD1 matches at 7 bases. J was trimmed by 3 bases and V by 5 bases; bases with no gene match: 6. The CDR3 extends over 14 amino acids. Germline CDR1 SGHVS, CDR2 FNYEAQ.

This clonotype was recorded a few times. This rearrangement joins TRBV24-1 to TRBJ2-7, with TRBD1 as a possible D gene (6 bases). The CDR3 sequence is 13 residues long. Deletions cut 6 bases from V and 1 base from J, with 9 bases between. Germline values: CDR1 KGHDR, CDR2 SFDVKD. In DNA, the CDR3 is TGTGCCACCAGTCTTACAGGGTCCTACGAGCAGTACTTC. Translating gives CATSLTGSYEQYF.

This sequence joins TRBV5-1 and TRBJ2-1; TRBD1 matches at 9 bases. This CDR3 region has 16 residues. Looked up from germline, CDR1 is SGHRS and CDR2 is YFSETQ. V lost 4 bases and J lost 10; bases outside the gene matches: 15. The CDR3 nucleotides read TGCGCCAGCAGCGCCCGTCCCGGGACAGGGAACCAAGAGCAGTTCTTC. Translated: CASSARPGTGNQEQFF. Full variable domain (missing parts from reference TRBV5-1 and TRBJ2-1): KAGVTQTPRYLIKTRGQQVTLSCSPISGHRSVSWYQQTPGQGLQFLFEYFSETQRNKGNFPGRFSGRQFSNSRSEMNVSTLELGDSALYLCASSARPGTGNQEQFFGPGTRLTVL.

The genes are TRBV5-5 and TRBJ2-2; D unclear. V lost 0 bases and J 3 bases, leaving 12 bases between the germline ends. Germline loops: CDR1 SGHKS, CDR2 YYEKEE (reference sequence). This CDR3 has 16 amino acids. The CDR3 nucleotides are TGTGCCAGCAGCTTGGACGGATACGCGGACACCGGGGAGCTGTTTTTT. Protein: CASSLDGYADTGELFF.

The chain has TRBV5-1 and TRBJ2-5, with 14 bases matching TRBD2. The CDR3 has 18 amino acids. Per the germline V gene, CDR1 is SGHRS and CDR2 is YFSETQ. The junction had 12 bases not matched to a gene; V was cut back by 3 bases and J by 5 bases. The CDR3 DNA reads TGCGCCAGCAGCTCCCGGCCGGGACTAGCGGGAGCAGGGGAGACCCAGTACTTC. Its translation is CASSSRPGLAGAGETQYF.

J is TRBJ1-5 and V is TRBV7-2, with a weak D call TRBD1 (5 bases). Trimming shortened V by 2 bases and J by 5 bases, and 7 bases separated the two germline ends. The CDR3 extends over 13 amino acids. Germline values: CDR1 SGHTA, CDR2 FQGNSA. CDR3 protein: CASSLLRDQPQHF. The CDR3 nucleotides are TGTGCCAGCAGCTTACTCAGGGATCAGCCCCAGCATTTT.

This clonotype was seen a single time. The chain employs TRBV12-3 or TRBV12-4 and TRBJ1-1; no reliable D call. The CDR3 length is 13 residues. The V end was cut by 3 bases, the J end by 4 bases, with 9 bases between. This chain's CDR3 is CASSFEGGTEAFF. CDR3 nucleotide sequence: TGTGCCAGCAGTTTTGAGGGCGGCACTGAAGCTTTCTTT.

The chain combines TRBV4-2 with TRBJ2-1; the match to TRBD2 covers 12 bases. J lost 9 bases, V lost 5 bases, and 8 bases had no gene match. Germline CDR1 and CDR2: LGHNA and YNFKEQ. This CDR3 has 15 residues. The chain's CDR3 is CASSSPSGGAAEQFF. As DNA, the CDR3 is TGTGCCAGCAGCTCTCCTAGCGGGGGGGCCGCTGAGCAGTTCTTC.

This chain connects TRBV20-1 to TRBJ2-5; 7 positions agree with TRBD1. CDR1 DFQATT and CDR2 SNEGSKA come from the germline V gene (reference sequence). The CDR3 extends over 14 amino acids. V lost 6 bases to trimming and J lost 1 base; unmatched junction nucleotides: 8. The CDR3 loop reads CSAITDRTQETQYF. Here the CDR3 DNA reads TGCAGTGCCATAACGGACAGGACCCAAGAGACCCAGTACTTC.

Regarding this clonotype: Mismatch with germline at one junction end may stem from a read error. This chain uses TRBV12-3 or TRBV12-4 with TRBJ2-1; 7 positions agree with TRBD2. The CDR3 has 12 residues. CDR3 nucleotide sequence: TGTGCCAGCAGTACCCGAGCTAGCGGTGGTGTCTTC. Encoded protein: CASSTRASGGVF.

The chain is built from TRBV20-1 and TRBJ2-1; 12 nucleotides agree with TRBD2. The CDR3 covers 16 residues. CDR1 is DFQATT and CDR2 is SNEGSKA in the germline V gene (reference sequence). Trimming took 6 bases from V and 8 from J; bases not matched to a gene: 14. The CDR3 DNA follows: TGCAGTGCATCTACCATGACTAGCGGGAGAACATATGAGCAGTTCTTC. This codes for CSASTMTSGRTYEQFF.

About this clonotype: Being one base from a much bigger clone, this may be a read error. The chain uses TRBV14 and TRBJ2-5, with unresolved D. The CDR3 length is 13 residues. Germline lookup yields CDR1 SGHDN and CDR2 FVKESK. V was trimmed by 5 bases and J by 5 bases, leaving 12 bases between them. The chain's CDR3 is CASSYTIHETQYF. DNA of the CDR3: TGTGCCAGCAGCTACACTATTCACGAGACCCAGTACTTC.

The rearrangement joins TRBV19 to TRBJ1-1; D unclear. CDR1 LNHDA and CDR2 SQIVND come from the germline V gene (reference sequence). V was cut by 6 bases and J by 8 bases, with 19 bases left in between. This CDR3 has 14 residues. CDR3 residues: CASSSVVDRAEAFF. CDR3 DNA: TGTGCCAGTAGCTCCGTAGTAGATAGAGCCGAAGCTTTCTTT. Drawing the rest from reference TRBV19 and TRBJ1-1, the complete variable domain is DGGITQSPKYLFRKEGQNVTLSCEQNLNHDAMYWYRQDPGQGLRLIYYSQIVNDFQKGDIAEGYSVSREKKESFPLTVTSAQKNPTAFYLCASSSVVDRAEAFFGQGTRLTVV.

This clonotype was seen a few times. The V and J genes are TRBV4-3 and TRBJ2-3, with a weak D call TRBD2 (6 bases). This CDR3 has 14 amino acids. Germline loops: CDR1 LGHNA, CDR2 YSLEER. The ends were cut back, 4 bases at V and 4 bases at J, with 12 bases in the middle. CDR3 DNA: TGCGCCAGCAGCCTTACGCGGGACCCAGATACGCAGTATTTT. This codes for CASSLTRDPDTQYF.

The CDR3 sequence: CASSRGEGGTGELFF. The CDR3 DNA reads TGTGCCAGCAGCCGCGGAGAGGGGGGAACCGGGGAGCTGTTTTTT. The chain joins TRBV12-3 or TRBV12-4 to TRBJ2-2, with D perhaps given as TRBD1 or TRBD2 (6 bases each). The V end lost 6 bases, the J end lost 5 bases, and 16 bases lay between the germline ends. The CDR3 spans 15 residues.

This chain joins TRBV30 and TRBJ2-7; maybe TRBD1 (6 bases). CDR3 length: 12 amino acids. Germline lookup yields CDR1 GTSNPN and CDR2 SVGIG (reference sequence). Trimming cost V 2 bases and J 2 bases, with 7 bases left between them. CDR3 in amino acids: CAWSQGTYEQYF. The CDR3 DNA follows: TGTGCCTGGAGTCAGGGGACCTACGAGCAGTACTTC.

A single count supports this clonotype. This CDR3 reads CASSQGATETQYF. The DNA for the CDR3 is TGTGCCAGCAGCCAGGGGGCAACGGAGACCCAGTACTTC. The chain employs TRBV11-2 and TRBJ2-5; 8 bases are shared with TRBD1. The CDR3 length is 13 residues. Germline V lookup: CDR1 SGHAT, CDR2 FQNNGV. V dropped 5 bases and J dropped 5; count of bases not matched to a gene: 4.

This clonotype showed up just once. J is TRBJ2-1 and V is TRBV2; 14 bases match TRBD2. The CDR3 runs to 16 residues. The V gene end was trimmed by 6 bases and the J gene end by 8 bases; junction bases not matched to a gene: 9. Per germline, CDR1 SNHLY and CDR2 FYNNEI. CDR3 in DNA: TGTGCCAGCAGGCCCCCGGGACTAGCGGGAGACTATGAGCAGTTCTTC. Translating it yields CASRPPGLAGDYEQFF.